Detailed here is one T cell receptor (beta chain). The record originates from a study of blood T cell repertoires in COVID-19. Study in general: Collection of acute and convalescent COVID-19 samples took place in the United States, Italy and Spain. Nucleic acid was either cDNA or gDNA, and it came from T cells, B-cell-depleted T cells, or PBMCs.

In the study's own analysis: From reference gene primer amplification, estimates of nucleated cell counts were derived. The assay was immunoSEQ multiplex PCR, and TCRdb's table has in-frame clones only and misses some. The D gene and trimming were derived from the DNA, and the V and J assignments and clone size from that table. The repertoire holds around 130,000 clones, approximately 80% seen once, with 10% to 15% in the top ten. This CDR3 is built from 13 residues. Between the trimmed V and J ends, which lost 4 bases and 5 bases, there was a span of 14 bases. Germline V gives CDR1 GTSNPN, CDR2 SVGIG (reference sequence).

Input material: peripheral blood. The rearrangement joins TRBV30 to TRBJ1-1; a weak D match, TRBD1 (5 bases). The TCR comes from an older woman with acute or convalescent COVID-19. The CDR3 nucleotides are TGTGCCTGGAACGTAGGGAAGGGGACTGAAGCTTTCTTT. Protein sequence: CAWNVGKGTEAFF.